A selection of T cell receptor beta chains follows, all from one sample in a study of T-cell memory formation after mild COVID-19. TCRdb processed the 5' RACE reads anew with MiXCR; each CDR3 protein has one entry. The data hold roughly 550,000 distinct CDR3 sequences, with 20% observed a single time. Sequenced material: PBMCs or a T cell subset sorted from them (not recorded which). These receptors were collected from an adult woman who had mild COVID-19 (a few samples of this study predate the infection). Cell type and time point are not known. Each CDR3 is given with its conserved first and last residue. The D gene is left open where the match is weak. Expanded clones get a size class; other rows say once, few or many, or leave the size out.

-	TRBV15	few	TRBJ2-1	TGTGCCACCAGCGACGTTGCGGCCCCGGGGAATGAGCAGTTCTTC	CATSDVAAPGNEQFF
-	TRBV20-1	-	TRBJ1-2	TGCAGTGCTCGGTCCACTGGGAGTAACTATGGCTACACCTTC	CSARSTGSNYGYTF
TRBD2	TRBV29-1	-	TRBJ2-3	TGCAGCGTACGACTAGCGGGAAACACAGATACGCAGTATTTT	CSVRLAGNTDTQYF
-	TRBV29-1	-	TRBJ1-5	TGCAGCGTTTACGCCGGCGGCAATCAGCCCCAGCATTTT	CSVYAGGNQPQHF
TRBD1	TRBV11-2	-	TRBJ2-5	TGTGCCAGCAGCCAGATAAGGGGGCGGGAGACCCAGTACTTC	CASSQIRGRETQYF
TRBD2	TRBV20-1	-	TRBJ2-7	TGCAGTGCTAGAGAGGGAGGGAAGAACTCCTACGAGCAGTACTTC	CSAREGGKNSYEQYF
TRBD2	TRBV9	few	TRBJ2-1	TGTGCCAGCAGCCCAAAGCAGCGGGAGTCTCATGAGCAGTTCTTC	CASSPKQRESHEQFF
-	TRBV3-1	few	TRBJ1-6	TGTGCCAGCAGCCCCCAGGCAGGTTATAATTCACCCCTCCACTTT	CASSPQAGYNSPLHF
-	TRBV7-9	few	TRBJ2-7	TGTGCCAGCAGCCCATCCTCTAGAATTTCAGATTCCTACGAGCAGTACTTC	CASSPSSRISDSYEQYF
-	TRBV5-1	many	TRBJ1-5	TGCGCCAGCAGCTTCGACGGTGATCAGCCCCAGCATTTT	CASSFDGDQPQHF
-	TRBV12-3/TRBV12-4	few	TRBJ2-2	TGTGCCAGCAGTGACCCCTTAAATCCGGACACCGGGGAGCTGTTTTTT	CASSDPLNPDTGELFF
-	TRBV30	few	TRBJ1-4	TGTGCCTGGAGACGACAGATTAATGAAAAACTGTTTTTT	CAWRRQINEKLFF
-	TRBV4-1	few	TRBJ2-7	TGCGCCAGCAGCCAAGAACGGGGGCCTAACTACGAGCAGTACTTC	CASSQERGPNYEQYF
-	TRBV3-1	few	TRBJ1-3	TGTGCCAGCAGCCCCGACCCCGGAAACACCATATATTTT	CASSPDPGNTIYF